Listed here are 28 T cell receptor beta chains from one sample, sequenced in a study of T cell responses to AZD1222 COVID-19 vaccine. Repertoires were generated with immunoSEQ multiplex PCR, while TCRdb's copy carries only in-frame clones and drops some. The data hold 150,000 to 200,000 clones, with 85% to 95% observed a single time. Sequencing used peripheral blood, obtained on day 0 of AZD1222 vaccination. The origin of the receptors is an adult in good health.

The chain recombines TRBV28 with TRBJ1-2; TRBD1 aligns across 12 bases. Trimming cost V 5 bases and J 2 bases; bases outside gene matches: 9. The germline CDR1 and CDR2 sequences are MDHEN and SYDVKM. The CDR3 is 17 residues long. This chain's CDR3 is CASSPPGQGAVNYGYTF. CDR3 bases: TGTGCCAGCAGTCCCCCGGGACAGGGGGCCGTAAACTATGGCTACACCTTC.

The V gene is TRBV7-2, the J gene TRBJ2-5, with 11 nucleotides matching TRBD1. Germline V CDR1 and CDR2: SGHTA, FQGNSA. There are 15 residues in the CDR3. The V segment lost 5 bases and the J segment 5 bases; nucleotides outside the gene matches: 7. In DNA form, the CDR3 reads TGTGCCAGCAGCGATTGGACAGGGGGCTTGGAGACCCAGTACTTC. It codes for CASSDWTGGLETQYF. Full variable domain (missing parts from reference TRBV7-2 and TRBJ2-5): GAGVSQSPSNKVTEKGKDVELRCDPISGHTALYWYRQSLGQGLEFLIYFQGNSAPDKSGLPSDRFSAERTGGSVSTLTIQRTQQEDSAVYLCASSDWTGGLETQYFGPGTRLLVL.

The V gene is TRBV9, the J gene TRBJ2-2; possibly TRBD2 for D (5 bases). The CDR3 spans 15 residues. The V and J ends lost 3 bases and 4 bases respectively, with 13 bases between them. Per the germline V gene, CDR1 is SGDLS and CDR2 is YYNGEE. Written as DNA, the CDR3 is TGTGCCAGCAGCGGCCACGTGGGGAGCACCGGGGAGCTGTTTTTT. Translated, it gives CASSGHVGSTGELFF.

The J gene is TRBJ2-1, the V gene TRBV9, with D unresolved. Germline CDR1 reads SGDLS; CDR2 reads YYNGEE. Trimming pared 2 bases from V and 3 bases from J, leaving 12 bases between. The CDR3 runs 15 residues. The CDR3 protein is CASSVRQALYNEQFF. CDR3 bases: TGTGCCAGCAGCGTGCGTCAGGCCCTCTACAATGAGCAGTTCTTC.

The chain combines TRBV13 with TRBJ1-2; unclear D gene. The CDR3 totals 11 residues. Germline V gene sequence: CDR1 PRHDT, CDR2 FYEKMQ (reference sequence). Between the trimmed V and J ends, which lost 3 bases and 1 base, there was a span of 0 bases. CDR3 loop: CASSFNYGYTF. Here the CDR3 DNA reads TGTGCCAGCAGCTTTAACTATGGCTACACCTTC.

The chain links TRBV7-3 to TRBJ2-1, with 9 nucleotides matching TRBD1. Germline V CDR1 and CDR2: SGHTA, FQGTGA. Trimming cost V 5 bases and J 9 bases; bases outside gene matches: 5. This CDR3 spans 13 amino acids. The DNA of the CDR3 is TGTGCCAGCAGCCCGGACAGGGGAGGTGAGCAGTTCTTC. Translated: CASSPDRGGEQFF.

This clone has a single count. The chain uses TRBV10-3 and TRBJ2-1; D might be TRBD2 (6 bases). CDR1 is ENHRY and CDR2 is SYGVKD in the germline V gene. V was trimmed by 3 bases and J by 5 bases, leaving 11 bases between them. The CDR3 totals 14 residues. The CDR3 reads CAISESGDHNEQFF. CDR3 bases: TGTGCCATCAGTGAATCGGGAGACCACAATGAGCAGTTCTTC.

V is TRBV28 and J is TRBJ1-1; D is unresolved. The germline V and J ends were trimmed by 4 bases and 11 bases, with 11 bases remaining between them. Per the germline V gene, CDR1 is MDHEN and CDR2 is SYDVKM. This CDR3 is built from 11 residues. The CDR3 DNA follows: TGTGCCAGCAGTTCACACGGTAAGGCTTTCTTT. Protein product: CASSSHGKAFF.

The J gene is TRBJ1-5, the V gene TRBV15; D is perhaps TRBD1 (5 bases). CDR1 is LNHNV and CDR2 is YYDKDF in the germline V gene (reference sequence). The CDR3 loop spans 15 amino acids. Trimming removed 0 bases from V and 8 bases from J, with 14 bases in between. The DNA of the CDR3 is TGTGCCACCAGCAGAGATTACGAGGGGCGGAAGCCCCAGCATTTT. Translating it yields CATSRDYEGRKPQHF.

The J gene is TRBJ1-2, the V gene TRBV29-1, with D tentatively TRBD1 (5 bases). The length of the CDR3 is 13 residues. Per the germline V gene, CDR1 is SQVTM and CDR2 is ANQGSEA. Trimming took off 6 bases at V and 6 bases at J, with 17 bases between the two ends. Written as DNA, the CDR3 is TGCAGCGTGAGGGGTCGGAGACCAGATGGCTACACCTTC. It is translated as CSVRGRRPDGYTF.

The CDR3 sequence: CASSYSRLAGNEQFF. CDR3 coding DNA: TGTGCCAGCAGTTACTCGAGGCTAGCAGGTAATGAGCAGTTCTTC. The chain uses TRBV6-5 and TRBJ2-1; D may be TRBD2 (5 bases). Germline V gives CDR1 MNHEY, CDR2 SVGAGI. The CDR3 runs 15 residues. Trimming removed 0 bases from V and 7 bases from J, with 13 bases in between.

The chain recombines TRBV18 with TRBJ1-3, with 7 bases that match TRBD1. CDR3 length equals 13 residues. Germline V CDR1 and CDR2: KGHSH, LQKENI. With V trimmed by 8 bases and J by 2 bases, 3 bases remained unmatched. The CDR3 loop reads CASRQGPGNTIYF. The CDR3, as DNA: TGTGCCAGCAGACAGGGTCCTGGAAACACCATATATTTT.

This clone was recorded once. This rearrangement joins TRBV28 to TRBJ2-5, with D perhaps matching TRBD2 (5 bases). Per germline, CDR1 MDHEN and CDR2 SYDVKM. Trimming removed 2 bases from V and 13 bases from J, with 11 bases in between. The CDR3 length is 11 residues. CDR3 in DNA: TGTGCCAGCAGTTTAGGAGGCTCGCGGTACTTC. It codes for CASSLGGSRYF.

The genes are TRBV5-1 and TRBJ2-7; 10 nucleotides agree with TRBD1. The CDR3 has 16 residues. Germline assignment: CDR1 SGHRS and CDR2 YFSETQ. After removal of 0 bases from V and 2 bases from J, the junction contained 5 bases not matched to a gene. The CDR3 reads CASSLAGTGAPYEQYF. CDR3 coding DNA: TGCGCCAGCAGCTTGGCCGGGACAGGGGCCCCCTACGAGCAGTACTTC.

The V gene is TRBV4-1, the J gene TRBJ2-7, with D possibly matching TRBD2 (7 bases). Germline assignment: CDR1 MGHRA and CDR2 YSYEKL. The CDR3 length is 18 residues. V shed 1 base and J shed 1 base, with 20 bases lying between them. Here the CDR3 DNA reads TGCGCCAGCAGCCAAGCCGCCTCGGGGGGCAGCGGGTCCTACGAGCAGTACTTC. It translates to CASSQAASGGSGSYEQYF.

This clone was seen only a few times. The V and J genes are TRBV9 and TRBJ2-5; no firm D call. CDR1 is SGDLS and CDR2 is YYNGEE in the germline V gene. CDR3 length equals 14 residues. The germline V and J ends were trimmed by 0 bases and 6 bases, with 12 bases remaining between them. CDR3 sequence: CASSVAQTGQTQYF. DNA of the CDR3: TGTGCCAGCAGCGTAGCTCAGACTGGGCAGACCCAGTACTTC. Full variable domain (rest looked up from reference TRBV9 and TRBJ2-5): DSGVTQTPKHLITATGQRVTLRCSPRSGDLSVYWYQQSLDQGLQFLIQYYNGEERAKGNILERFSAQQFPDLHSELNLSSLELGDSALYFCASSVAQTGQTQYFGPGTRLLVL.

This sequence joins TRBV19 and TRBJ1-5, with TRBD1 identical over 9 bases. J lost 0 bases, V lost 1 base, and 4 bases had no gene match. Germline V gene sequence: CDR1 LNHDA, CDR2 SQIVND (reference sequence). CDR3 length: 17 amino acids. The CDR3, as DNA: TGTGCCAGTAGTATAGGGGGACAGGGCCTTAGCAATCAGCCCCAGCATTTT. Protein product: CASSIGGQGLSNQPQHF.

V gene TRBV3-1 (or the pseudogene TRBV3-2) combines with J gene TRBJ2-3; D is perhaps TRBD1 (5 bases). In germline, CDR1 is LGHDT, CDR2 YNNKEL (reference sequence). This CDR3 comprises 15 residues. Trimming shortened V by 4 bases and J by 0 bases, and 11 bases separated the two germline ends. In DNA, the CDR3 is TGTGCCAGCAGCCCCCGGACACCTAGCACAGATACGCAGTATTTT. The encoded protein is CASSPRTPSTDTQYF.

The chain couples TRBV5-6 to TRBJ1-1; a possible D gene is TRBD1 (6 bases). This CDR3 spans 13 amino acids. Germline CDR1 is SGHDT and CDR2 is YYEEEE. Trimming removed 4 bases at V and 2 bases at J, with 9 bases between. Written as DNA, the CDR3 is TGTGCCAGCAGCCGACAGGTTAACACTGAAGCTTTCTTT. Translated, it gives CASSRQVNTEAFF.

CDR3 loop: CASSRGPTGELFF. CDR3 sequence (DNA): TGTGCCAGCAGCCGGGGGCCCACCGGGGAGCTGTTTTTT. This rearrangement joins TRBV5-6 to TRBJ2-2, with D possibly being TRBD1 or TRBD2 (6 bases each). This CDR3 has 13 residues. Trimming took off 4 bases at V and 4 bases at J, with 8 bases between the two ends. Germline V lookup: CDR1 SGHDT, CDR2 YYEEEE.

The CDR3, as DNA: TGTGCCAGCAGCTTAGGTGGAGTTGGAAACACCATATATTTT. It is translated as CASSLGGVGNTIYF. The chain is built from TRBV7-9 and TRBJ1-3, with unresolved D. The CDR3 spans 14 residues. The V gene's germline CDR1 is SEHNR and CDR2 FQNEAQ (reference sequence). V was pared by 1 base and J by 3 bases, with 7 bases between.

The chain recombines TRBV28 with TRBJ2-2; 12 bases fit TRBD1. Germline V gene sequence: CDR1 MDHEN, CDR2 SYDVKM. The CDR3 has 15 amino acids. The V segment lost 3 bases and the J segment 6 bases; nucleotides outside the gene matches: 2. The CDR3, as DNA: TGTGCCAGCAGTTTCCGGGACAGGGGGCCCGGGGAGCTGTTTTTT. Residues: CASSFRDRGPGELFF.

The chain joins TRBV18 to TRBJ1-1, with 10 bases aligning to TRBD1. The CDR3 is 16 amino acids. The V and J ends lost 5 bases and 0 bases, in that order; junction bases with no gene match: 6. Per germline, CDR1 KGHSH and CDR2 LQKENI. Here the CDR3 DNA reads TGTGCCAGCTCATCCGGGACAGGGGTGGTGAACACTGAAGCTTTCTTT. Its protein is CASSSGTGVVNTEAFF.

This chain uses TRBV7-9 with TRBJ2-1; D is perhaps TRBD2 (5 bases). The CDR3 spans 12 residues. Trimming took 11 bases from V and 6 from J, leaving 14 bases between them. CDR1 and CDR2 from the germline V gene are SEHNR and FQNEAQ (reference sequence). CDR3 nucleotide sequence: TGTGCCCTACAATGGGGAGCCAATGAGCAGTTCTTC. It codes for CALQWGANEQFF. The whole variable domain, remainder taken from reference TRBV7-9 and TRBJ2-1, is DTGVSQNPRHKITKRGQNVTFRCDPISEHNRLYWYRQTLGQGPEFLTYFQNEAQLEKSRLLSDRFSAERPKGSFSTLEIQRTEQGDSAMYLCALQWGANEQFFGPGTRLTVL.

This clone was counted only a few times. The V gene is TRBV5-1, the J gene TRBJ2-7; D is uncertain. Trimming took off 0 bases at V and 0 bases at J, with 13 bases between the two ends. Germline-derived CDR1 and CDR2 are SGHRS and YFSETQ. This CDR3 spans 16 amino acids. The CDR3 nucleotides read TGCGCCAGCAGCTTGGGCGCGTGGGTTACCTCCTACGAGCAGTACTTC. Its translation: CASSLGAWVTSYEQYF.

This sequence joins TRBV7-3 and TRBJ2-2; D is ambiguous. The CDR3 contains 14 residues. V lost 5 bases to trimming and J lost 1 base, with 8 bases between them. Germline V lookup: CDR1 SGHTA, CDR2 FQGTGA. Here the CDR3 DNA reads TGTGCCAGCAGCAAGTACAGGAACACCGGGGAGCTGTTTTTT. Translation gives CASSKYRNTGELFF.

The chain links TRBV6-1 to TRBJ2-1; no definite D call. V lost 3 bases, J lost 0 bases, and 6 bases lay in between. Looked up from germline, CDR1 is MNHNS and CDR2 is SASEGT. The CDR3 is 14 amino acids. The CDR3 here is CASSDRSSYNEQFF. For the CDR3, the DNA is TGTGCCAGCAGTGACAGGTCCTCCTACAATGAGCAGTTCTTC.

The V call is TRBV11-3, the J call TRBJ1-1; D perhaps matches TRBD1 (6 bases). In germline, CDR1 is SGHNT, CDR2 YENEEA. The CDR3 runs to 18 residues. Trimming pared 7 bases from V and 0 bases from J, leaving 24 bases between. As DNA, the CDR3 is TGTGCCAGCACCATCAAACCGGGGGCCGAGTGGATGAACACTGAAGCTTTCTTT. Translated, it gives CASTIKPGAEWMNTEAFF.